The 17 T cell receptor beta chains given below trace back to one sample, sequenced in a study of blood T cells in healthy people across ages. Sample-barcoded 5' priming and a J-beta primer mix drove a second PCR of about 6 to 12 cycles. TCRdb recomputed calls from the 5' RACE reads with MiXCR, one row per CDR3 protein. The sample includes about 970,000 distinct CDR3 sequences, roughly half of them seen just once. Sequencing was carried out using blood. These receptor sequences come from a woman in her fifties or sixties in good health.

This clonotype showed up just a few times. V gene TRBV29-1 combines with J gene TRBJ2-7, with TRBD2 as a possible D gene (6 bases). Germline loops: CDR1 SQVTM, CDR2 ANQGSEA. The V gene lost 7 bases and the J gene lost 1 base, with 17 bases spanning the gap. This CDR3 is 14 amino acids long. CDR3 in amino acids: CSARAGTFSYEQYF. Here the CDR3 DNA reads TGCAGCGCCCGCGCGGGAACCTTTTCCTACGAGCAGTACTTC.

The chain combines TRBV29-1 with TRBJ1-3, with D unresolved. CDR1 SQVTM and CDR2 ANQGSEA come from the germline V gene. V lost 6 bases to trimming and J lost 0 bases, with 18 bases between them. This CDR3 comprises 16 residues. The CDR3 DNA is TGCAGCGTCGACGTGGCGGATGGGGACTCTGGAAACACCATATATTTT. It translates to CSVDVADGDSGNTIYF.

In this sample, this clonotype turned up a few times. The J gene is TRBJ2-7, the V gene TRBV9; the D call may be TRBD1 or TRBD2 (7 bases each). This CDR3 has 16 amino acids. The V end was cut by 2 bases, the J end by 3 bases, with 18 bases between. Germline-derived CDR1 and CDR2 are SGDLS and YYNGEE. The CDR3 DNA follows: TGTGCCAGCAGCGTGTCCGGCAGGGGGGGGGACTACGAGCAGTACTTC. This codes for CASSVSGRGGDYEQYF.

In its sample, this clonotype was seen a few times. V and J are TRBV28 and TRBJ2-5, with TRBD2 as a possible D gene (7 bases). The V gene's germline CDR1 is MDHEN and CDR2 SYDVKM. This CDR3 region has 14 residues. The V and J ends lost 6 bases and 5 bases respectively, with 16 bases between them. The DNA for the CDR3 is TGTGCCAGCAGGCAACCGACGGGGGGCGAGACCCAGTACTTC. It is translated as CASRQPTGGETQYF.

In its sample, this clonotype was seen a few times. The chain links TRBV29-1 to TRBJ1-1; D remains ambiguous. The CDR3 has 11 residues. Germline V CDR1 and CDR2: SQVTM, ANQGSEA. The V end was cut by 6 bases, the J end by 8 bases, with 13 bases between. This CDR3 reads CSVATAKEAFF. The CDR3 nucleotides are TGCAGCGTGGCCACAGCAAAAGAAGCTTTCTTT.

V and J are TRBV4-1 and TRBJ2-3; possible D gene TRBD2, 6 bases. Trimming took off 0 bases at V and 2 bases at J, with 12 bases between the two ends. This CDR3 contains 16 residues. Germline values: CDR1 MGHRA, CDR2 YSYEKL. For the CDR3, the DNA is TGCGCCAGCAGCCAAGAGGGCATAGCGGACACAGATACGCAGTATTTT. It yields the protein CASSQEGIADTDTQYF.

The chain joins TRBV6-1 to TRBJ2-7; D might be TRBD1 (6 bases). The CDR3 covers 15 residues. Per the germline V gene, CDR1 is MNHNS and CDR2 is SASEGT. V shed 1 base and J shed 4 bases, with 14 bases lying between them. CDR3 sequence (DNA): TGTGCCAGCAGTGAAGGGCAGGGGTCAACGTACGAGCAGTACTTC. It encodes CASSEGQGSTYEQYF.

The J gene is TRBJ1-1, the V gene TRBV7-9, with 7 nucleotides matching TRBD1. Per the germline V gene, CDR1 is SEHNR and CDR2 is FQNEAQ (reference sequence). Trimming removed 1 base from V and 8 bases from J; junction bases left unmatched: 7. The CDR3 loop spans 14 amino acids. CDR3 in amino acids: CASSLVAGGVEAFF. The CDR3, as DNA: TGTGCCAGCAGCTTAGTTGCAGGGGGAGTCGAAGCTTTCTTT.

The gene calls are TRBV6-5 and TRBJ1-4, with D unresolved. The CDR3 extends over 13 amino acids. Deletions cut 7 bases from V and 7 bases from J, with 13 bases between. The V gene's germline CDR1 is MNHEY and CDR2 SVGAGI. CDR3 DNA: TGTGCCAGCAACAAGGACGGTAGTGAAAAACTGTTTTTT. Protein: CASNKDGSEKLFF.

The V call is TRBV28, the J call TRBJ2-1; the D is unclear. The CDR3 consists of 13 residues. Trimming took 3 bases from V and 8 from J, leaving 11 bases between them. CDR1 is MDHEN, CDR2 SYDVKM, per germline. The CDR3 loop reads CASSFSGWDEQFF. CDR3 nucleotide sequence: TGTGCCAGCAGTTTCTCGGGTTGGGATGAGCAGTTCTTC.

This clonotype was counted a few times. The chain joins TRBV29-1 to TRBJ2-3; TRBD2 aligns across 8 bases. The germline gives CDR1 SQVTM, CDR2 ANQGSEA. The CDR3 has 14 amino acids. V gave up 6 bases and J gave up 1 base; unmatched junction bases: 6. CDR3 sequence (DNA): TGCAGCGTCACACGAGCGGGAGGCACAGATACGCAGTATTTT. Protein: CSVTRAGGTDTQYF.

In its sample, this clonotype was seen once. The DNA of the CDR3 is TGTGCCAGCAGAGCAACCGGGACCGGCAATGAGCAGTTCTTC. It encodes CASRATGTGNEQFF. V and J are TRBV2 and TRBJ2-1; D may correspond to TRBD1 or TRBD2 (5 bases each). V was pared by 6 bases and J by 6 bases, with 15 bases between. The CDR3 contains 14 residues. CDR1 and CDR2 (germline): SNHLY, FYNNEI. The whole variable domain, filled in from reference TRBV2 and TRBJ2-1, reads EPEVTQTPSHQVTQMGQEVILRCVPISNHLYFYWYRQILGQKVEFLVSFYNNEISEKSEIFDDQFSVERPDGSNFTLKIRSTKLEDSAMYFCASRATGTGNEQFFGPGTRLTVL.

CDR3 amino acids: CASITGLAGVNTGELFF. In DNA form, the CDR3 reads TGTGCCAGCATCACAGGACTAGCGGGAGTCAACACCGGGGAGCTGTTTTTT. This chain uses TRBV12-3 or TRBV12-4 with TRBJ2-2, with TRBD2 matching over 13 bases. J lost 2 bases, V lost 7 bases, and 7 bases had no gene match. CDR3 length equals 17 residues.

V and J are TRBV7-9 and TRBJ2-3, with D maybe TRBD2 (6 bases). The CDR3 is 18 amino acids. Germline V gene lookup returns CDR1 SEHNR and CDR2 FQNEAQ (reference sequence). Trimming took off 5 bases at V and 1 base at J, with 22 bases between the two ends. The CDR3 sequence: CASSTGLGSRDGTDTQYF. The CDR3 DNA follows: TGTGCCAGCAGCACCGGGCTAGGGTCGCGGGATGGCACAGATACGCAGTATTTT.

The rearrangement joins TRBV30 to TRBJ1-2; D not certain. This CDR3 region has 11 residues. V lost 1 base and J 4 bases, leaving 4 bases between the germline ends. Germline assignment: CDR1 GTSNPN and CDR2 SVGIG (reference sequence). The CDR3 DNA sequence: TGTGCCTGGAGTGCAGTCTATGGCTACACCTTC. Its translation: CAWSAVYGYTF.

The chain uses TRBV7-2 and TRBJ1-1, with D perhaps matching TRBD1 (5 bases). This CDR3 region has 13 residues. Trimming cost V 4 bases and J 4 bases, with 10 bases left between them. Per germline, CDR1 SGHTA and CDR2 FQGNSA. The CDR3 sequence is CASSWDGTTEAFF. The DNA for the CDR3 is TGTGCCAGCAGCTGGGACGGGACCACTGAAGCTTTCTTT. The entire variable domain, with the rest obtained from reference TRBV7-2 and TRBJ1-1, is as follows: GAGVSQSPSNKVTEKGKDVELRCDPISGHTALYWYRQSLGQGLEFLIYFQGNSAPDKSGLPSDRFSAERTGGSVSTLTIQRTQQEDSAVYLCASSWDGTTEAFFGQGTRLTVV.

The chain carries TRBV12-3 or TRBV12-4 and TRBJ2-1; TRBD1 matches 12 bases. The CDR3 length is 16 residues. V gave up 7 bases and J gave up 7 bases; unmatched junction bases: 11. The CDR3 loop is CASKPRDRGLLNEQFF. The CDR3 region has the DNA TGTGCCAGCAAACCTCGGGACAGGGGGCTTTTGAATGAGCAGTTCTTC.